These 32 T cell receptor beta chains were sequenced from one sample in a study of blood T cell repertoires in COVID-19. The repertoire was sequenced with immunoSEQ multiplex PCR; TCRdb's copy has only in-frame clones and lacks some. The repertoire holds about 330,000 clones, with almost 85% as singletons. The sequencing sample was made of peripheral blood. Receptors originate from a human donor in a cohort sampled during active COVID-19.

This chain connects TRBV9 to TRBJ1-1; D perhaps matches TRBD1 (6 bases). Germline V gene data show CDR1 as SGDLS and CDR2 as YYNGEE. V dropped 4 bases and J dropped 6 bases, with 16 bases sitting between them. The CDR3 is 14 amino acids. CDR3 coding DNA: TGTGCCAGCAGCCAAACGGGGGGGGCAGCTGAAGCTTTCTTT. Its protein is CASSQTGGAAEAFF.

A remark on this clone: The same CDR3 also results from other DNA sequences found in this sample. The chain has TRBV6-1 and TRBJ1-2; the D gene is possibly TRBD1 (5 bases). The CDR3 extends over 14 amino acids. V shed 1 base and J shed 3 bases, with 9 bases lying between them. The germline gives CDR1 MNHNS, CDR2 SASEGT. The CDR3 nucleotides are TGTGCCAGCAGTGAAGGGGGCGGAGACTATGGCTACACCTTC. As protein: CASSEGGGDYGYTF.

This sequence joins TRBV6-5 and TRBJ2-5; 9 nucleotides line up with TRBD1. V shed 6 bases and J 14 bases; nucleotides not matched to a gene: 7. The CDR3 runs 11 residues. Germline V gives CDR1 MNHEY, CDR2 SVGAGI. The CDR3 bases are TGTGCCAGCAGACGGCGGGACAGGGACTACTTC. This translates into CASRRRDRDYF.

The rearrangement links TRBV6-5 to TRBJ1-2, with a possible D match to TRBD1 (5 bases). V lost 0 bases and J lost 3, with 11 bases in between. Germline lookup yields CDR1 MNHEY and CDR2 SVGAGI. The CDR3 contains 15 residues. CDR3 region: CASSYSFGADYGYTF. CDR3 nucleotide sequence: TGTGCCAGCAGTTACTCCTTTGGGGCCGACTATGGCTACACCTTC.

This clone appeared a few times. V is TRBV5-5 and J is TRBJ1-1, with 8 bases fitting TRBD1. There are 17 residues in the CDR3. CDR1 and CDR2 (germline): SGHKS, YYEKEE (reference sequence). Losses at the gene ends were 4 bases for V and 3 bases for J; bases not matched to a gene: 14. The chain's CDR3 is CASSGTDRVPGDTEAFF. In DNA, the CDR3 is TGTGCCAGCAGCGGCACGGACAGGGTACCGGGGGACACTGAAGCTTTCTTT.

This clone was observed a few times. V and J are TRBV6-5 and TRBJ2-7, with TRBD1 matching 8 bases. CDR3 length equals 15 residues. In germline, CDR1 is MNHEY, CDR2 SVGAGI. J was trimmed by 4 bases and V by 0 bases; bases with no gene match: 5. CDR3 sequence: CASSYSDRGGYEQYF. The DNA for the CDR3 is TGTGCCAGCAGTTACTCAGACAGGGGAGGTTACGAGCAGTACTTC.

The J gene is TRBJ1-2, the V gene TRBV27, with D hard to call. The V gene lost 2 bases and the J gene lost 3 bases, with 10 bases spanning the gap. The CDR3 loop spans 14 amino acids. Germline CDR1 is MNHEY and CDR2 is SMNVEV (reference sequence). The CDR3 nucleotides read TGTGCCAGCAGTTTACGAGGAGGCTACTATGGCTACACCTTC. Amino acids: CASSLRGGYYGYTF.

The genes are TRBV5-4 and TRBJ2-5; 9 bases fit TRBD1. V lost 2 bases, J lost 5 bases, and 7 bases stayed unmatched. CDR3 length: 15 amino acids. Germline CDR1 is SGHNT and CDR2 is YYREEE (reference sequence). This CDR3 reads CASSFEQGAMETQYF. The CDR3 coding sequence is TGTGCCAGCAGCTTCGAACAGGGGGCTATGGAGACCCAGTACTTC.

The chain employs TRBV6-6 and TRBJ2-2, with D perhaps TRBD1 (5 bases). V gave up 4 bases and J gave up 6 bases, with 6 bases separating them. The CDR3 covers 12 residues. Germline CDR1 MNHNY, CDR2 SVGAGI (reference sequence). The CDR3 bases are TGTGCCAGCAGTTTAGGGGCCGGGGAGCTGTTTTTT. It is translated as CASSLGAGELFF.

This chain connects TRBV18 to TRBJ1-1; TRBD1 might be the D (5 bases). The CDR3 covers 18 residues. Germline CDR1 is KGHSH and CDR2 is LQKENI. Trimming removed 6 bases from V and 0 bases from J, with 23 bases in between. CDR3 sequence: CASSRNQGGSLMNTEAFF. DNA of the CDR3: TGTGCCAGCTCCAGGAACCAGGGAGGAAGCCTCATGAACACTGAAGCTTTCTTT.

This chain uses TRBV24-1 with TRBJ1-2; TRBD1 matches at 7 bases. The CDR3 is 14 amino acids. The ends lost 3 bases at V and 5 bases at J; junction bases unmatched: 5. CDR1 is KGHDR, CDR2 SFDVKD, per germline. CDR3 DNA sequence: TGTGCCACCAGTGATGGGACAGCCCTTTATGGCTACACCTTC. Translating gives CATSDGTALYGYTF.

J is TRBJ1-2 and V is TRBV15; D is perhaps TRBD1 (6 bases). The V end lost 0 bases, the J end lost 8 bases, and 16 bases lay between the germline ends. CDR3 length: 15 residues. CDR1 and CDR2 from the germline V gene are LNHNV and YYDKDF (reference sequence). In nucleotides, the CDR3 is TGTGCCACCAGCAGAGATCAAGGGACACGGAGCGGCTACACCTTC. Protein sequence: CATSRDQGTRSGYTF.

This clone occurred once. The gene calls are TRBV25-1 and TRBJ2-1; TRBD2 might be the D (6 bases). The CDR3 extends over 16 amino acids. Germline-derived CDR1 and CDR2 are MGHDK and SYGVNS. The germline V and J ends were trimmed by 4 bases and 4 bases, with 17 bases remaining between them. The CDR3 DNA follows: TGTGCCAGCAGTGGACTAGGGGCGGGGAAATACAATGAGCAGTTCTTC. This sequence encodes CASSGLGAGKYNEQFF.

This clone was counted once. V gene TRBV5-1 combines with J gene TRBJ1-1; 8 nucleotides agree with TRBD1. This CDR3 is built from 13 residues. CDR1 SGHRS and CDR2 YFSETQ come from the germline V gene. The V gene end was trimmed by 3 bases and the J gene end by 3 bases; junction bases not matched to a gene: 1. The CDR3 here is CASSSDRDTEAFF. CDR3 nucleotide sequence: TGCGCCAGCAGCTCGGACAGGGACACTGAAGCTTTCTTT.

This chain connects TRBV11-3 to TRBJ2-1; 7 nucleotides line up with TRBD1. This CDR3 has 15 residues. The V and J ends lost 1 base and 4 bases, in that order; junction bases with no gene match: 4. Germline V gene data show CDR1 as SGHNT and CDR2 as YENEEA. The CDR3 sequence is CASSLGGGRYNEQFF. CDR3 bases: TGTGCCAGCAGCTTAGGAGGGGGCAGGTACAATGAGCAGTTCTTC.

The J gene is TRBJ2-5, the V gene TRBV7-3; D not resolved. The CDR3 consists of 14 residues. Trimming left V 2 bases short and J 3 bases short, with 10 bases between. Per germline, CDR1 SGHTA and CDR2 FQGTGA. The CDR3 region is CASSLSSVEETQYF. DNA of the CDR3: TGTGCCAGCAGCTTATCCAGCGTCGAAGAGACCCAGTACTTC.

CDR3 in DNA: TGTGCCAGCAGCTTGTCCCCATCTCGGACAGGGGGAAGAGAGCAGTTCTTC. This gives the protein CASSLSPSRTGGREQFF. This chain joins TRBV7-3 and TRBJ2-1, with TRBD1 matching over 10 bases. J gave up 10 bases and V 3 bases, and 15 bases lay outside the gene matches. The CDR3 extends over 17 amino acids. Germline loops: CDR1 SGHTA, CDR2 FQGTGA.

This chain connects TRBV5-6 to TRBJ1-1; the D gene is possibly TRBD1 (5 bases). Germline values: CDR1 SGHDT, CDR2 YYEEEE. This CDR3 spans 13 amino acids. Trimming removed 1 base from V and 10 bases from J, with 14 bases in between. The CDR3 here is CASSLIRMGGAFF. The DNA of the CDR3 is TGTGCCAGCAGCTTGATTCGAATGGGGGGAGCTTTCTTT.

This clone was counted only a few times. The V gene is TRBV30, the J gene TRBJ1-5; the D gene is possibly TRBD1 (6 bases). V lost 1 base, J lost 6 bases, and 13 bases lay in between. The CDR3 is 14 residues long. CDR1 is GTSNPN and CDR2 is SVGIG in the germline V gene (reference sequence). The DNA of the CDR3 is TGTGCCTGGAGTGGAATACAGGGTTCTCAGCCCCAGCATTTT. Translation: CAWSGIQGSQPQHF.

The chain recombines TRBV6-5 with TRBJ1-2; 8 bases agree with TRBD1. V gave up 8 bases and J gave up 4 bases; unmatched junction bases: 9. Germline V gives CDR1 MNHEY, CDR2 SVGAGI. There are 14 residues in the CDR3. CDR3 DNA sequence: TGTGCCAGCGAGAAACAGGGGGACCTCTATGGCTACACCTTC. This encodes CASEKQGDLYGYTF.

This clone was recorded only once. The chain employs TRBV27 and TRBJ2-3; perhaps TRBD1 as D (6 bases). V lost 1 base and J 4 bases, leaving 24 bases between the germline ends. The CDR3 spans 19 residues. Germline assignment: CDR1 MNHEY and CDR2 SMNVEV (reference sequence). Written as DNA, the CDR3 is TGTGCCAGCAGTTTATTTCGGGACAAGTATAGACTTAAGGCAGATACGCAGTATTTT. Encoded protein: CASSLFRDKYRLKADTQYF.

The rearrangement joins TRBV9 to TRBJ2-7, with TRBD1 as a possible D gene (6 bases). The V gene lost 0 bases and the J gene lost 4 bases, with 17 bases spanning the gap. Germline CDR1 and CDR2: SGDLS and YYNGEE. CDR3 length: 16 amino acids. CDR3 region: CASSVGQLLGGYEQYF. The CDR3 coding sequence is TGTGCCAGCAGCGTAGGACAGCTCCTAGGGGGTTACGAGCAGTACTTC.

J is TRBJ1-2 and V is TRBV19; possible D gene TRBD1, 5 bases. The CDR3 is 14 amino acids. The germline V gene has CDR1 LNHDA and CDR2 SQIVND (reference sequence). V lost 3 bases, J lost 6 bases, and 14 bases lay in between. CDR3 region: CASSIRDWRDGYTF. For the CDR3, the DNA is TGTGCCAGTAGTATCCGGGACTGGCGCGATGGCTACACCTTC.

The gene calls are TRBV5-1 and TRBJ1-4, with 8 bases matching TRBD1. The CDR3 is 15 amino acids. The ends lost 3 bases at V and 7 bases at J; junction bases unmatched: 8. The germline V gene encodes CDR1 SGHRS and CDR2 YFSETQ. The CDR3 here is CASSSGQGSSEKLFF. In nucleotides, the CDR3 is TGCGCCAGCAGCTCCGGACAGGGAAGCAGTGAAAAACTGTTTTTT.

This rearrangement joins TRBV28 to TRBJ1-5; 8 bases match TRBD1. Germline V gene lookup returns CDR1 MDHEN and CDR2 SYDVKM. The V segment lost 8 bases and the J segment 5 bases; nucleotides outside the gene matches: 5. The CDR3 is 13 amino acids. CDR3 sequence reads: CASRGQVDQPQHF. The CDR3 DNA reads as TGTGCCAGCCGGGGACAGGTAGATCAGCCCCAGCATTTT.

The chain recombines TRBV19 with TRBJ2-5, with TRBD2 identical over 7 bases. V shed 3 bases and J 3 bases; nucleotides not matched to a gene: 10. This CDR3 comprises 16 residues. Looked up from germline, CDR1 is LNHDA and CDR2 is SQIVND (reference sequence). The CDR3 DNA is TGTGCCAGTAGTATCCCCGGACTAGGGATTAAAGAGACCCAGTACTTC. This codes for CASSIPGLGIKETQYF.

V and J are TRBV5-6 and TRBJ1-6; TRBD1 might be the D (6 bases). Trimming removed 5 bases at V and 12 bases at J, with 18 bases between. Germline CDR1 and CDR2: SGHDT and YYEEEE. The CDR3 sequence is 14 residues long. CDR3 amino acids: CASSLTGGDVPLHF. CDR3 nucleotide sequence: TGTGCCAGCAGTCTAACGGGGGGCGATGTACCCCTCCACTTT.

V and J are TRBV5-1 and TRBJ1-1, with no clear D. V was trimmed by 2 bases and J by 4 bases, leaving 9 bases between them. Germline CDR1 is SGHRS and CDR2 is YFSETQ. This CDR3 has 13 amino acids. CDR3 DNA: TGCGCCAGCAGCTTACGAGGGTTCACTGAAGCTTTCTTT. This encodes CASSLRGFTEAFF.

CDR3 nucleotide sequence: TGTGCCAGCCGGTTAAGCGGTAATGAAAAACTGTTTTTT. Its protein product is CASRLSGNEKLFF. J is TRBJ1-4 and V is TRBV2, with D uncertain. The CDR3 sequence is 13 residues long. Deletions cut 8 bases from V and 4 bases from J, with 11 bases between. Germline V gene lookup returns CDR1 SNHLY and CDR2 FYNNEI.

V usage is TRBV5-1 and J usage is TRBJ2-3; possibly TRBD2 for D (6 bases). V was cut by 0 bases and J by 6 bases, with 14 bases left in between. The CDR3 spans 15 residues. Germline V gives CDR1 SGHRS, CDR2 YFSETQ. The chain's CDR3 is CASSLEVPGVDTQYF. The CDR3 bases are TGCGCCAGCAGCTTGGAGGTTCCGGGGGTGGATACGCAGTATTTT.

Comment on this clone: This specimen includes other DNA sequences encoding the same CDR3. The chain couples TRBV24-1 to TRBJ1-1; D is undetermined. This CDR3 has 12 residues. Germline-derived CDR1 and CDR2 are KGHDR and SFDVKD. Trimming cost V 4 bases and J 5 bases, with 7 bases left between them. CDR3 nucleotide sequence: TGTGCCACCAGTGACCCGGGGACTGAAGCTTTCTTT. Its protein is CATSDPGTEAFF.

CDR3 sequence (DNA): TGTGCCAGCAGCTCCAGGGTAGGAGACAATGAGCAGTTCTTC. This codes for CASSSRVGDNEQFF. The chain links TRBV11-3 to TRBJ2-1, with D possibly matching TRBD1 (5 bases). The CDR3 extends over 14 amino acids. Germline V gene sequence: CDR1 SGHNT, CDR2 YENEEA. V shed 4 bases and J shed 5 bases, with 12 bases lying between them.